The following is a T cell receptor beta chain sequence with its context. Antigen specificity is unknown. V shed 5 bases and J 4 bases; nucleotides not matched to a gene: 7. CDR1 is KGHSH and CDR2 is LQKENI in the germline V gene. The CDR3 extends over 14 amino acids. This specimen comes from a study of T cell responses to AZD1222 COVID-19 vaccine. Study results and caveats: Of the AZD1222 recipients, only 5 to 7 were seropositive at baseline. White British ancestry dominated among donors, who included more females, and clonal diversity was possibly underestimated. Regions 160-218 and 743-854 held dominance among vaccine-associated CD4 TCRs, which spanned spike. Sampling captured repertoires only after the peak T cell response.

Assay used: immunoSEQ multiplex PCR; TCRdb lists only in-frame clones, some missing. Of over 100,000 clones in the sample, around 90% are singletons; the top ten hold 8% to 9.5%. The source of this sequence is an adult in good health. This chain joins TRBV18 and TRBJ1-2, with TRBD1 matching 7 bases. The sample consisted of peripheral blood, taken on day 0 of AZD1222 vaccination. The CDR3 spells CASSSGTAVYGYTF. DNA for the CDR3: TGTGCCAGCTCATCCGGGACAGCCGTCTATGGCTACACCTTC.